This T cell receptor beta chain was profiled in a study of CD8+ T cells in alopecia areata. Trimming removed 6 bases from V and 5 bases from J, with 11 bases in between. There are 11 residues in the CDR3. Germline V gives CDR1 SQVTM, CDR2 ANQGSEA. Those with alopecia areata gave lesional scalp punch biopsies and peripheral blood. It was from PBMCs that CD4+ and CD8+ T cells were sorted. Extraction of RNA preceded its reverse transcription into cDNA, which served as the sequencing template. Profiled with immunoSEQ multiplex PCR; TCRdb holds only in-frame clones, not every one. This table has 160,000 or so clones, about 50% appearing once.

The sequence was collected from a human donor with alopecia areata. This specimen was CD8+ T cells sorted from blood, taken at week 0. This chain uses TRBV29-1 with TRBJ2-7; D may be TRBD1 (6 bases). For the CDR3, the DNA is TGCAGCGTCCCTGGGGGCGACGAGCAGTACTTC. Translated: CSVPGGDEQYF.